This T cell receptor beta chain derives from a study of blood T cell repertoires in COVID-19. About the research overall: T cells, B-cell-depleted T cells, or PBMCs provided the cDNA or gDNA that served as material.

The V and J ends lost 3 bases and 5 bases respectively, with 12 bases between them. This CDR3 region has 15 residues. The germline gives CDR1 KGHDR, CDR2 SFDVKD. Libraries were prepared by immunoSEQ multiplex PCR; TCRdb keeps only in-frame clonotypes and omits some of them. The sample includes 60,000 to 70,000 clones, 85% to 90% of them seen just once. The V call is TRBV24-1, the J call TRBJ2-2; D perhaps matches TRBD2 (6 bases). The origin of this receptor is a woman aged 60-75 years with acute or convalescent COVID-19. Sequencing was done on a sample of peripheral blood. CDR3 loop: CATSDPPRGTGELFF. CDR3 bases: TGTGCCACCAGTGATCCCCCCCGGGGGACCGGGGAGCTGTTTTTT.